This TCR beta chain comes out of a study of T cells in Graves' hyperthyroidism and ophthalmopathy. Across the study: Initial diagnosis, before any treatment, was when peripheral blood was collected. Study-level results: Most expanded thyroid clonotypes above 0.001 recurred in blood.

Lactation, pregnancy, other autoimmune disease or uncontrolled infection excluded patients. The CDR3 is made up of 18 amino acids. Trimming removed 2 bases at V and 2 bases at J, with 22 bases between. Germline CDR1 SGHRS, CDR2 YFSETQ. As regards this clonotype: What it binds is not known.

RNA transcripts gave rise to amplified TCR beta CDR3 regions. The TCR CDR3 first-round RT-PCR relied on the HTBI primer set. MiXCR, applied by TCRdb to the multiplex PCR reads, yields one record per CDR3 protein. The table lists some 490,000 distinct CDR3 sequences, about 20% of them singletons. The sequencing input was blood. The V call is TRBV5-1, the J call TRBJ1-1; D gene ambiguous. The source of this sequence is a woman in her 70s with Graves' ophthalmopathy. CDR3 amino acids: CASSFAGIGFRGNTEAFF. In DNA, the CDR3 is TGCGCCAGCAGCTTCGCAGGCATAGGGTTCCGGGGTAACACTGAAGCTTTCTTT.